These 28 T cell receptor beta chains were sequenced from one sample in a study of T cell changes during pregnancy in multiple sclerosis. Sequencing used immunoSEQ multiplex PCR; TCRdb keeps in-frame clones, though not all of them. Here the sample spans 25,000 to 35,000 clones, 89% being singletons. Sequences were derived from CD4+ T cells from peripheral blood mononuclear cells, sampled in the second trimester of pregnancy. The source is a female donor with multiple sclerosis, enrolled in a pregnancy study.

This rearrangement joins TRBV9 to TRBJ1-6, with TRBD1 matching 7 bases. Germline values: CDR1 SGDLS, CDR2 YYNGEE. The CDR3 runs 15 residues. V gave up 3 bases and J gave up 2 bases; unmatched junction bases: 2. The CDR3 is CASSAQGAYNSPLHF. As DNA, the CDR3 is TGTGCCAGCAGCGCTCAGGGGGCCTATAATTCACCCCTCCACTTT.

The CDR3 DNA reads as TGTGCCATCAGTGAGTGGCGGAGTAGCACAGATACGCAGTATTTT. Protein product: CAISEWRSSTDTQYF. The chain combines TRBV10-3 with TRBJ2-3; unclear D gene. Germline CDR1 reads ENHRY; CDR2 reads SYGVKD. This CDR3 spans 15 amino acids. V gave up 1 base and J gave up 0 bases, with 8 bases separating them.

The rearrangement uses TRBV7-8 and TRBJ1-4, with 7 bases matching TRBD1. V trimming: 5 bases; J trimming: 5 bases; junction bases outside the gene matches: 5. In germline, CDR1 is SGHVS, CDR2 FQNEAQ. The CDR3 length is 14 residues. DNA for the CDR3: TGTGCCAGCAGCCGGGACAGACAAAATGAAAAACTGTTTTTT. As protein: CASSRDRQNEKLFF.

The genes are TRBV19 and TRBJ1-3, with a possible D match to TRBD1 (6 bases). The germline V gene encodes CDR1 LNHDA and CDR2 SQIVND (reference sequence). Trimming removed 5 bases at V and 2 bases at J, with 10 bases between. The CDR3 has 14 amino acids. In DNA, the CDR3 is TGTGCCAGTAGTCCACGGGACACTGGAAACACCATATATTTT. Amino acid sequence: CASSPRDTGNTIYF.

A single count supports this clone. The V call is TRBV5-1, the J call TRBJ2-1; 11 positions match TRBD1. J gave up 8 bases and V 4 bases, and 8 bases lay outside the gene matches. Germline V gene lookup returns CDR1 SGHRS and CDR2 YFSETQ. This CDR3 has 15 amino acids. CDR3 coding DNA: TGCGCCAGCAGCGCGGGACAGGGGGGTGTGGATGAGCAGTTCTTC. Its translation is CASSAGQGGVDEQFF.

This chain joins TRBV14 and TRBJ2-7, with 8 bases that match TRBD1. Germline values: CDR1 SGHDN, CDR2 FVKESK. V gave up 3 bases and J gave up 6 bases; unmatched junction bases: 4. This CDR3 spans 13 amino acids. CDR3 in amino acids: CASSQGTGGEQYF. The CDR3 bases are TGTGCCAGCAGCCAGGGGACAGGCGGCGAGCAGTACTTC.

The V gene is TRBV19, the J gene TRBJ2-3; 9 bases align to TRBD2. The CDR3 sequence is 15 residues long. V gave up 5 bases and J gave up 5 bases; unmatched junction bases: 8. CDR1 and CDR2 from the germline V gene are LNHDA and SQIVND (reference sequence). CDR3 sequence reads: CASSPQRGVGDTQYF. CDR3 sequence (DNA): TGTGCCAGTAGTCCCCAGCGGGGGGTGGGAGATACGCAGTATTTT. The full variable domain, in which reference TRBV19 and TRBJ2-3 provide the parts outside the CDR3, is DGGITQSPKYLFRKEGQNVTLSCEQNLNHDAMYWYRQDPGQGLRLIYYSQIVNDFQKGDIAEGYSVSREKKESFPLTVTSAQKNPTAFYLCASSPQRGVGDTQYFGPGTRLTVL.

The chain links TRBV14 to TRBJ1-5; no reliable D call. Germline-derived CDR1 and CDR2 are SGHDN and FVKESK. V lost 1 base and J lost 4, with 5 bases in between. CDR3 length: 13 amino acids. CDR3 amino acids: CASSQGRNQPQHF. The DNA for the CDR3 is TGTGCCAGCAGCCAAGGGAGAAATCAGCCCCAGCATTTT.

The J gene is TRBJ2-7, the V gene TRBV15; 8 nucleotides agree with TRBD1. V lost 0 bases to trimming and J lost 2 bases; unmatched junction nucleotides: 3. There are 15 residues in the CDR3. Germline CDR1 is LNHNV and CDR2 is YYDKDF (reference sequence). The CDR3 sequence is CATSREPGQAYEQYF. The CDR3 DNA is TGTGCCACCAGCAGAGAACCGGGACAGGCCTACGAGCAGTACTTC.

The genes are TRBV7-2 and TRBJ2-4; D not certain. The V end lost 0 bases, the J end lost 5 bases, and 14 bases lay between the germline ends. CDR1 is SGHTA, CDR2 FQGNSA, per germline. The length of the CDR3 is 16 residues. The CDR3: CASSLAGFELQNIQYF. The CDR3, as DNA: TGTGCCAGCAGCTTAGCCGGGTTTGAGCTCCAAAACATTCAGTACTTC.

This clone was detected once. CDR3 amino acids: CASSVDGRVLNTEAFF. Written as DNA, the CDR3 is TGTGCCAGCAGCGTAGACGGTCGAGTCTTGAACACTGAAGCTTTCTTT. The chain combines TRBV9 with TRBJ1-1; D gene unclear. The CDR3 is 16 residues long. Germline CDR1 reads SGDLS; CDR2 reads YYNGEE. V was trimmed by 0 bases and J by 0 bases, leaving 12 bases between them.

In its sample, this clone was seen once. This rearrangement joins TRBV14 to TRBJ1-1; D remains unclear. The CDR3 runs to 19 residues. V lost 1 base, J lost 3 bases, and 24 bases lay in between. The germline gives CDR1 SGHDN, CDR2 FVKESK. DNA of the CDR3: TGTGCCAGCAGCCAAGGGACGGGAGGATGGATTAGAGAGGACACTGAAGCTTTCTTT. Protein product: CASSQGTGGWIREDTEAFF.

V and J are TRBV5-6 and TRBJ1-6, with TRBD1 as a possible D gene (6 bases). The CDR3 length is 14 residues. Germline V gives CDR1 SGHDT, CDR2 YYEEEE. The ends were cut back, 2 bases at V and 5 bases at J, with 8 bases in the middle. The DNA for the CDR3 is TGTGCCAGCAGCTTCAGGGGTAATAATTCACCCCTCCACTTT. It yields the protein CASSFRGNNSPLHF.

This rearrangement joins TRBV7-2 to TRBJ2-1, with 13 bases lining up with TRBD2. This CDR3 contains 15 residues. Germline trimming cut 7 bases from V and 7 bases from J; bases unmatched to any gene: 7. Germline V gives CDR1 SGHTA, CDR2 FQGNSA. The CDR3 sequence: CASTRTSGGWNEQFF. CDR3 coding DNA: TGTGCCAGCACCAGGACTAGCGGGGGTTGGAATGAGCAGTTCTTC.

The V gene is TRBV7-2, the J gene TRBJ2-5; 9 bases are shared with TRBD1. This CDR3 region has 14 residues. The germline CDR1 and CDR2 sequences are SGHTA and FQGNSA. V lost 5 bases, J lost 2 bases, and 3 bases stayed unmatched. The CDR3 here is CASSQGQGQETQYF. The CDR3 DNA follows: TGTGCCAGCAGCCAGGGACAGGGTCAAGAGACCCAGTACTTC.

The J gene is TRBJ2-7, the V gene TRBV5-1, with 9 positions matching TRBD1. This CDR3 region has 15 residues. CDR1 and CDR2 from the germline V gene are SGHRS and YFSETQ. V trimming: 3 bases; J trimming: 3 bases; junction bases outside the gene matches: 7. The CDR3: CASSSSGTGLYEQYF. In DNA form, the CDR3 reads TGCGCCAGCAGCTCTTCCGGGACAGGGCTCTACGAGCAGTACTTC.

The genes are TRBV7-2 and TRBJ2-3, with 8 bases aligning to TRBD2. V shed 5 bases, J shed 4 bases, and the junction held 11 bases outside the gene matches. The germline gives CDR1 SGHTA, CDR2 FQGNSA. This CDR3 region has 16 residues. CDR3 sequence: CASSTSGTRGADTQYF. DNA of the CDR3: TGTGCCAGCAGCACATCCGGGACTAGGGGGGCAGATACGCAGTATTTT. Together with reference TRBV7-2 and TRBJ2-3, the CDR3 gives the full variable domain: GAGVSQSPSNKVTEKGKDVELRCDPISGHTALYWYRQSLGQGLEFLIYFQGNSAPDKSGLPSDRFSAERTGGSVSTLTIQRTQQEDSAVYLCASSTSGTRGADTQYFGPGTRLTVL.

The V call is TRBV5-5, the J call TRBJ1-3; D is ambiguous. The V gene's germline CDR1 is SGHKS and CDR2 YYEKEE (reference sequence). Deletions cut 4 bases from V and 5 bases from J, with 13 bases between. The CDR3 loop spans 14 amino acids. CDR3 DNA: TGTGCCAGCAGCCCACGGACTGAACGAAACACCATATATTTT. Protein sequence: CASSPRTERNTIYF.

The genes are TRBV12-5 and TRBJ2-5; possibly TRBD1 for D (5 bases). This CDR3 has 13 amino acids. Germline V CDR1 and CDR2: LGHNT, FRNRAP. V was pared by 8 bases and J by 5 bases, with 15 bases between. This CDR3 is CASSRPGLETQYF. The CDR3 bases are TGTGCTAGTAGTCGCCCAGGGCTGGAGACCCAGTACTTC.

The rearrangement joins TRBV7-2 to TRBJ2-7, with D uncertain. The CDR3 has 19 residues. The V end was cut by 5 bases, the J end by 1 base, with 27 bases between. The V gene's germline CDR1 is SGHTA and CDR2 FQGNSA. The CDR3 protein is CASSPPVVLRSQQSYEQYF. The CDR3 DNA sequence: TGTGCCAGCAGCCCCCCCGTCGTCTTAAGGAGTCAGCAATCCTACGAGCAGTACTTC.

This rearrangement joins TRBV6-6 to TRBJ1-2, with D perhaps matching TRBD1 (6 bases). Trimming cost V 6 bases and J 2 bases, with 16 bases left between them. Germline CDR1 and CDR2: MNHNY and SVGAGI (reference sequence). This CDR3 is built from 15 residues. The CDR3 nucleotides are TGTGCCAGCAGCATGGGCTCAGGGGCAAACTATGGCTACACCTTC. This sequence encodes CASSMGSGANYGYTF.

This chain uses TRBV10-3 with TRBJ2-1, with 15 nucleotides matching TRBD2. Germline V gene data show CDR1 as ENHRY and CDR2 as SYGVKD. Trimming at V came to 10 bases and at J to 9 bases, leaving 19 bases not matched to a gene. The CDR3 spans 18 residues. This chain's CDR3 is CASLRQRTSGGAPGEQFF. CDR3 DNA: TGTGCCAGCTTACGACAAAGGACTAGCGGGGGGGCCCCCGGTGAGCAGTTCTTC.

V and J are TRBV10-2 and TRBJ1-1; unclear D gene. V was cut by 6 bases and J by 0 bases, with 8 bases left in between. The CDR3 has 13 residues. Germline lookup yields CDR1 WSHSY and CDR2 SAAADI. The chain's CDR3 is CASRQLLNTEAFF. In nucleotides, the CDR3 is TGCGCCAGCAGACAGCTTTTGAACACTGAAGCTTTCTTT.

This clone was counted once. The J gene is TRBJ1-1, the V gene TRBV28; D is perhaps TRBD1 (5 bases). V lost 3 bases to trimming and J lost 10 bases, with 9 bases between them. The CDR3 extends over 11 amino acids. Germline V lookup: CDR1 MDHEN, CDR2 SYDVKM. The CDR3 sequence is CASSFQGVAFF. CDR3 nucleotide sequence: TGTGCCAGCAGTTTCCAGGGTGTAGCTTTCTTT.

The V call is TRBV7-2, the J call TRBJ2-7; TRBD1 might be the D (5 bases). Germline lookup yields CDR1 SGHTA and CDR2 FQGNSA. The CDR3 length is 13 residues. V gave up 1 base and J gave up 6 bases, with 10 bases separating them. This CDR3 reads CASSLGPGIEQYF. The CDR3 nucleotides read TGTGCCAGCAGCTTAGGTCCAGGGATCGAGCAGTACTTC.

V gene TRBV11-3 combines with J gene TRBJ1-1; D is ambiguous. Trimming took off 5 bases at V and 1 base at J, with 14 bases between the two ends. The CDR3 extends over 15 amino acids. CDR1 is SGHNT and CDR2 is YENEEA in the germline V gene. The CDR3 region is CASSASGSANTEAFF. For the CDR3, the DNA is TGTGCCAGCAGCGCCTCAGGTTCCGCGAACACTGAAGCTTTCTTT.

The genes are TRBV18 and TRBJ2-1; D is undetermined. CDR3 length equals 16 residues. CDR1 is KGHSH, CDR2 LQKENI, per germline. The V gene lost 2 bases and the J gene lost 0 bases, with 11 bases spanning the gap. CDR3 in DNA: TGTGCCAGCTCACCAATAACGGGTAACTCCTACAATGAGCAGTTCTTC. The encoded protein is CASSPITGNSYNEQFF.

The rearrangement links TRBV5-4 to TRBJ1-1; 11 bases align to TRBD1. The germline gives CDR1 SGHNT, CDR2 YYREEE (reference sequence). After removal of 2 bases from V and 5 bases from J, the junction contained 2 bases not matched to a gene. The CDR3 sequence is 14 residues long. The CDR3, as DNA: TGTGCCAGCAGCTTCGGGACAGGGGGGACTGAAGCTTTCTTT. It codes for CASSFGTGGTEAFF.